A selection of T cell receptor beta chains follows, all from one sample in a study of blood T cell repertoires in COVID-19. The table came from immunoSEQ multiplex PCR; TCRdb's copy has only in-frame clones and leaves some out. Altogether under 350,000 clones are present, 70% to 90% being singletons, with the ten largest covering 9.5% to 12%. The sequenced material came from peripheral blood. Every receptor here comes from a woman aged 70-85 years with acute or convalescent COVID-19. CDR3s include the opening cysteine and the closing phenylalanine or tryptophan. Fields, in order: J gene, clone size, V gene, D gene, CDR3 protein, CDR3 DNA. A D gene is named only where the DNA matches it firmly. Not all rows give a size; the values are once, few, many and, for expanded clones, a class.

TRBJ2-7	NA	TRBV28	TRBD1	CASSSLGGTGRNEQYF	TGTGCCAGCAGTTCCCTAGGAGGGACAGGCCGGAACGAGCAGTACTTC
TRBJ2-5	NA	TRBV5-5	NA	CASSLAGGGAILAQYF	NA
TRBJ2-7	NA	TRBV3-1/TRBV3-2	NA	CASRGAPGEQYF	TGTGCCAGTCGGGGGGCTCCCGGCGAGCAGTACTTC
TRBJ1-2	NA	TRBV18	NA	CASSSGGEIYGYTF	TGTGCCAGCTCATCGGGGGGTGAGATCTATGGCTACACCTTC
TRBJ2-5	NA	TRBV18	NA	CASSATLTGGETQYF	TGTGCCAGCTCAGCCACCTTGACAGGCGGAGAGACCCAGTACTTC
TRBJ2-1	NA	TRBV3-1/TRBV3-2	TRBD2	CASSPSGGAENEQFF	TGTGCCAGCAGCCCTAGCGGGGGGGCAGAGAATGAGCAGTTCTTC
TRBJ2-2	NA	TRBV7-9	NA	CASSLRPMYRENTGELFF	TGTGCCAGCAGCCTGCGGCCGATGTACAGGGAGAACACCGGGGAGCTGTTTTTT
TRBJ2-1	NA	TRBV24-1	NA	CATSDPDRVREQFF	TGTGCCACCAGTGACCCCGACCGGGTTCGCGAGCAGTTCTTC
TRBJ2-3	few	TRBV5-1	NA	CASSLGATVTDTQYF	TGCGCCAGCAGCCTGGGAGCGACAGTCACAGATACGCAGTATTTT
TRBJ1-1	NA	TRBV5-6	NA	CASSLVGERGTEAFF	TGTGCCAGCAGCTTGGTTGGGGAAAGGGGCACTGAAGCTTTCTTT
TRBJ2-3	few	TRBV12-5	TRBD1	CASGLPQGATQYF	TGTGCTAGTGGTTTGCCGCAGGGGGCTACGCAGTATTTT
TRBJ1-3	NA	TRBV5-1	NA	CASSSYGPSSGNTIYF	TGCGCCAGCAGCTCCTATGGTCCGAGCTCTGGAAACACCATATATTTT
TRBJ1-2	NA	TRBV9	NA	CASSVASSGGFSNYGYTF	TGTGCCAGCAGCGTAGCCTCTTCGGGGGGGTTTTCTAACTATGGCTACACCTTC
TRBJ2-5	NA	TRBV6-2/TRBV6-3	TRBD2	CASSRGSGGVKTQYF	TGTGCCAGCAGCCGGGGGAGCGGGGGGGTGAAGACCCAGTACTTC
TRBJ1-2	once	TRBV19	TRBD1	CASSRQGNYGYTF	TGTGCCAGTAGCAGACAGGGAAACTATGGCTACACCTTC
TRBJ2-6	NA	TRBV5-8	TRBD1	CASSSMRDRAYSGANVLTF	TGTGCCAGCAGCTCCATGCGGGACAGGGCCTATTCTGGGGCCAACGTCCTGACTTTC
TRBJ1-4	NA	TRBV9	NA	CASSVGQSNEKLFF	TGTGCCAGCAGCGTAGGCCAGTCTAATGAAAAACTGTTTTTT
TRBJ2-3	NA	TRBV10-3	TRBD2	CAISESRSGADTQYF	TGTGCCATCAGTGAGTCGAGGAGCGGGGCAGATACGCAGTATTTT
TRBJ1-1	NA	TRBV19	TRBD1	CASSPFSGTGGDAFF	TGTGCCAGTAGTCCCTTTTCCGGGACAGGGGGCGACGCTTTCTTT
TRBJ1-2	few	TRBV7-8	NA	CASARQVGGYGYTF	TGTGCCAGCGCCAGACAGGTTGGGGGCTATGGCTACACCTTC
TRBJ1-2	NA	TRBV11-2	NA	CASNRGYGYTF	TGTGCCAGCAATAGGGGCTATGGCTACACCTTC
TRBJ2-7	NA	TRBV5-5	TRBD1	CASSFDRGPYEQYF	TGTGCCAGCAGCTTCGACAGGGGGCCCTACGAGCAGTACTTC
TRBJ2-1	NA	TRBV14	TRBD2	CASSPQLAGGNEQFF	TGTGCCAGCAGCCCTCAGCTAGCGGGGGGGAATGAGCAGTTCTTC
TRBJ1-2	NA	TRBV30	TRBD1	CAWRRDRVYGYTF	TGTGCCTGGAGGCGGGACAGAGTCTATGGCTACACCTTC
TRBJ2-5	NA	TRBV25-1	NA	CASSERRGETQYF	TGTGCCAGCAGTGAGAGGAGAGGGGAGACCCAGTACTTC
TRBJ2-7	NA	TRBV7-3	NA	CASSSPSLGLYEQYF	TGTGCCAGCAGCTCCCCCTCGCTGGGACTCTACGAGCAGTACTTC
TRBJ2-4	NA	TRBV13	TRBD1	CASSPLGGQGGIQYF	TGTGCCAGCAGCCCTCTAGGAGGACAGGGAGGCATTCAGTACTTC
TRBJ1-2	NA	TRBV5-1	TRBD1	CASSLTGDDYGYTF	TGCGCCAGCAGCTTGACAGGGGACGACTATGGCTACACCTTC
TRBJ2-3	NA	TRBV6-5	NA	CASIGLSRGTDTQYF	TGTGCCAGCATTGGACTTTCGCGGGGCACAGATACGCAGTATTTT
TRBJ1-2	NA	TRBV2	NA	CASGQSVGIGGYTF	TGTGCCAGCGGCCAGAGTGTCGGGATAGGTGGCTACACCTTC
TRBJ2-1	NA	TRBV7-2	NA	CASSLRSVYNEQFF	TGTGCCAGCAGCTTACGGTCTGTATACAATGAGCAGTTCTTC
TRBJ1-2	NA	TRBV6-5	NA	CASSQSPGNYGYTF	TGTGCCAGTAGCCAATCTCCGGGTAACTATGGCTACACCTTC
TRBJ1-6	NA	TRBV4-2	NA	CASSQEEGTNNSPLHF	TGTGCCAGCAGCCAAGAGGAGGGGACGAATAATTCACCCCTCCACTTT
TRBJ2-5	NA	TRBV28	NA	CASRGSGSIGETQYF	TGTGCCAGCAGGGGAAGCGGGTCCATAGGGGAGACCCAGTACTTC
TRBJ1-2	NA	TRBV5-4	TRBD1	CASRRHTGGAGYTF	TGTGCCAGCAGACGACATACAGGGGGCGCTGGCTACACCTTC
TRBJ1-3	few	TRBV7-9	NA	CASSLSGGLSSGNTIYF	TGTGCCAGCAGCTTATCGGGAGGCCTGAGCTCTGGAAACACCATATATTTT
TRBJ2-7	NA	TRBV5-6	NA	CASSFGGKSSYEQYF	TGTGCCAGCAGCTTTGGGGGGAAGAGCTCCTACGAGCAGTACTTC
TRBJ1-2	NA	TRBV18	NA	CASSDLTTNYGYTF	TGTGCCAGCTCCGACTTAACAACTAACTATGGCTACACCTTC
TRBJ1-2	NA	TRBV7-2	NA	CASSLAAVGGSYGYTF	TGTGCCAGCAGCTTAGCGGCGGTAGGAGGGAGCTATGGCTACACCTTC
TRBJ2-7	NA	TRBV6-5	NA	CASSYGGTVYEQYF	TGTGCCAGCAGTTACGGGGGGACAGTGTACGAGCAGTACTTC
TRBJ1-4	NA	TRBV2	TRBD1	CASRTGVREKLFF	TGTGCCAGCAGGACAGGGGTTCGCGAAAAACTGTTTTTT
TRBJ1-6	NA	TRBV12-3/TRBV12-4	TRBD1	CASTRDSSPLHF	TGTGCCAGCACCCGGGACAGTTCACCCCTCCACTTT
TRBJ1-4	once	TRBV25-1	NA	CASSEPGQGRSNEKLFF	TGTGCCAGCAGTGAGCCAGGACAAGGGCGTTCTAATGAAAAACTGTTTTTT
TRBJ2-1	NA	TRBV11-2	TRBD2	CASSLGAGLIEQFF	TGTGCCAGCAGCTTAGGAGCGGGGCTGATCGAGCAGTTCTTC
TRBJ1-1	NA	TRBV6-5	NA	CASKSTANTEAFF	TGTGCCAGCAAGTCGACAGCTAACACTGAAGCTTTCTTT
TRBJ2-7	NA	TRBV5-1	NA	CASSLEGDEQYF	TGCGCCAGCAGCTTGGAAGGGGACGAGCAGTACTTC
TRBJ2-7	NA	TRBV6-5	NA	CASSTPRVSSYEQYF	TGTGCCAGCAGTACCCCCAGGGTGAGCTCCTACGAGCAGTACTTC
TRBJ1-1	NA	TRBV19	TRBD1	CASKLGTGFVTEAFF	TGTGCCAGTAAACTCGGGACAGGGTTTGTCACTGAAGCTTTCTTT
TRBJ1-5	NA	TRBV6-1	NA	CASSEGLGPNQPQHF	TGTGCCAGCAGTGAAGGGTTGGGGCCGAATCAGCCCCAGCATTTT
TRBJ1-2	NA	TRBV7-2	NA	CASSSPGGRGYTF	TGTGCCAGCAGCTCCCCTGGGGGCCGGGGCTACACCTTC
TRBJ1-2	NA	TRBV5-1	NA	CASSLWQGSYGYTF	TGCGCCAGCAGCTTGTGGCAGGGAAGCTATGGCTACACCTTC
TRBJ2-3	NA	TRBV18	TRBD1	CASSPTNRGDTQYF	TGTGCCAGCTCACCAACAAACAGGGGGGATACGCAGTATTTT
TRBJ2-1	few	TRBV7-9	NA	CASTPPGDRNEQFF	TGTGCCAGCACCCCGCCAGGGGACCGGAATGAGCAGTTCTTC
TRBJ1-2	NA	TRBV13	TRBD1	CASSLYGTGGNYGYTF	TGTGCCAGCAGCTTATACGGGACAGGGGGTAACTATGGCTACACCTTC